The 18 T cell receptor beta chains listed next were all sequenced from one sample in a study of T cells in Graves' hyperthyroidism and ophthalmopathy. Researchers took RNA transcripts and amplified the TCR beta CDR3 regions from them. HTBI primers drove first-round RT-PCR of the TCR CDR3. TCRdb processed the multiplex PCR reads anew with MiXCR; each CDR3 protein has one entry. The sample contains about 600,000 distinct CDR3 sequences, 14% of which appear only once. Material for sequencing was blood. The receptors were gathered from a woman younger than 30 with Graves' ophthalmopathy.

A few counts support this clonotype. CDR3 sequence (DNA): TGTGCCAGTGGTGCTCATTTTGGGAATATGAACACTGAAGCTTTCTTT. As protein: CASGAHFGNMNTEAFF. This sequence joins TRBV19 and TRBJ1-1; no firm D call. This CDR3 has 16 residues. The germline gives CDR1 LNHDA, CDR2 SQIVND (reference sequence). The ends were cut back, 8 bases at V and 0 bases at J, with 19 bases in the middle.

The V and J genes are TRBV4-1 and TRBJ1-5, with D hard to call. V shed 1 base and J shed 5 bases, with 9 bases lying between them. The CDR3 runs to 14 residues. CDR1 is MGHRA and CDR2 is YSYEKL in the germline V gene. In DNA, the CDR3 is TGCGCCAGCAGCCAAGGGGGTTTCCATCAGCCCCAGCATTTT. Protein sequence: CASSQGGFHQPQHF.

The sample holds many counts of this clonotype. The chain recombines TRBV6-6 with TRBJ2-4; no reliable D call. The V end was cut by 0 bases, the J end by 10 bases, with 10 bases between. The CDR3 totals 13 residues. Germline V gives CDR1 MNHNY, CDR2 SVGAGI (reference sequence). The CDR3 here is CASSYSRPEIQYF. For the CDR3, the DNA is TGTGCCAGCAGTTACTCACGACCCGAGATTCAGTACTTC.

At least ten counts were recorded for this clonotype. J is TRBJ2-5 and V is TRBV6-5; D is perhaps TRBD1 (5 bases). V lost 0 bases to trimming and J lost 5 bases, with 10 bases between them. CDR3 length: 14 amino acids. Germline V gives CDR1 MNHEY, CDR2 SVGAGI. The CDR3 nucleotides are TGTGCCAGCAGTTACTCCCAGGGATTGGAGACCCAGTACTTC. Translation gives CASSYSQGLETQYF.

This clonotype was observed many times. The V call is TRBV28, the J call TRBJ1-6; 9 positions agree with TRBD1. J was trimmed by 7 bases and V by 4 bases; bases with no gene match: 5. There are 15 residues in the CDR3. CDR1 and CDR2 from the germline V gene are MDHEN and SYDVKM. CDR3 loop: CASSSQTGGNSPLHF. The CDR3 DNA reads as TGTGCCAGCAGTTCGCAGACAGGGGGGAATTCACCCCTCCACTTT.

This clonotype was counted at least ten times. The rearrangement joins TRBV11-2 to TRBJ2-1; maybe TRBD2 (7 bases). Germline V lookup: CDR1 SGHAT, CDR2 FQNNGV. This CDR3 comprises 16 residues. With 4 bases removed from V and 9 bases from J, the gap between germline ends came to 22 bases. The CDR3 coding sequence is TGTGCCAGCAGCTCCCTATGGGGGCCCCCGGGGGGTGAGCAGTTCTTC. Translation gives CASSSLWGPPGGEQFF.

This clonotype has a count of ten or more. The V call is TRBV29-1, the J call TRBJ1-1, with D perhaps matching TRBD1 (6 bases). Per the germline V gene, CDR1 is SQVTM and CDR2 is ANQGSEA. V gave up 6 bases and J gave up 10 bases, with 15 bases separating them. The CDR3 is made up of 11 amino acids. The CDR3 nucleotides read TGCAGCGTCGTACAGGGTGGGGTAGCTTTCTTT. It specifies CSVVQGGVAFF.

This clonotype has at least ten counts. The V and J genes are TRBV18 and TRBJ1-2, with unresolved D. The germline CDR1 and CDR2 sequences are KGHSH and LQKENI. The V end lost 3 bases, the J end lost 4 bases, and 12 bases lay between the germline ends. This CDR3 comprises 14 residues. The DNA of the CDR3 is TGTGCCAGCTCACCGATAGGGAGGGCCTATGGCTACACCTTC. Its protein is CASSPIGRAYGYTF.

This clonotype was observed a few times. V usage is TRBV7-2 and J usage is TRBJ2-4, with 10 bases identical to TRBD2. Unmatched junction bases numbered 11, after V lost 5 bases and J lost 7 bases. The CDR3 extends over 16 amino acids. CDR1 SGHTA and CDR2 FQGNSA come from the germline V gene. The chain's CDR3 is CASSLGAGGPRNIQYF. The CDR3 region has the DNA TGTGCCAGCAGCCTAGGAGCGGGAGGGCCGCGGAACATTCAGTACTTC. The whole variable domain, filled in from reference TRBV7-2 and TRBJ2-4, reads GAGVSQSPSNKVTEKGKDVELRCDPISGHTALYWYRQSLGQGLEFLIYFQGNSAPDKSGLPSDRFSAERTGGSVSTLTIQRTQQEDSAVYLCASSLGAGGPRNIQYFGAGTRLSVL.

This clonotype was observed at least ten times. This sequence joins TRBV29-1 and TRBJ1-1; unclear D gene. V shed 2 bases and J shed 0 bases, with 7 bases lying between them. Germline lookup yields CDR1 SQVTM and CDR2 ANQGSEA. CDR3 length: 13 amino acids. CDR3: CSVEKGLNTEAFF. CDR3 DNA: TGCAGCGTTGAAAAAGGGCTGAACACTGAAGCTTTCTTT.

There are many counts of this clonotype. This rearrangement joins TRBV5-1 to TRBJ1-5; 12 nucleotides match TRBD1. Trimming at V came to 0 bases and at J to 6 bases, leaving 4 bases not matched to a gene. The CDR3 covers 16 residues. CDR1 and CDR2 from the germline V gene are SGHRS and YFSETQ. CDR3 DNA sequence: TGCGCCAGCAGCTTGGATGGGACAGGGGGCGGTCAGCCCCAGCATTTT. Amino acids: CASSLDGTGGGQPQHF.

This clonotype was detected many times. The chain carries TRBV12-3 or TRBV12-4 and TRBJ1-5; possibly TRBD1 for D (5 bases). Trimming took off 6 bases at V and 2 bases at J, with 14 bases between the two ends. The length of the CDR3 is 15 residues. The CDR3 spells CASRAGGRGNQPQHF. In DNA form, the CDR3 reads TGTGCCAGCAGGGCGGGGGGACGGGGCAATCAGCCCCAGCATTTT.

This clonotype was found many times. CDR3 nucleotides: TGTGCCAGCAGTGAGACTAGCGAGACGAAAGATGAGCAGTTCTTC. Protein sequence: CASSETSETKDEQFF. The chain employs TRBV12-3 or TRBV12-4 and TRBJ2-1; 8 bases match TRBD2. The CDR3 runs 15 residues. V lost 5 bases and J lost 8; bases outside the gene matches: 11.

This clonotype was seen at least ten times. The rearrangement links TRBV20-1 to TRBJ2-1; 7 bases line up with TRBD2. CDR1 DFQATT and CDR2 SNEGSKA come from the germline V gene (reference sequence). This CDR3 spans 14 amino acids. Losses at the gene ends were 0 bases for V and 7 bases for J; bases not matched to a gene: 6. CDR3 sequence reads: CSARDPRTRNEQFF. The CDR3, as DNA: TGCAGTGCTAGAGATCCCCGGACTAGGAATGAGCAGTTCTTC.

This clonotype turned up a few times. Possible read error: a much larger clone is one base away. The chain couples TRBV27 to TRBJ2-7; D ambiguous. The CDR3 totals 13 residues. Germline CDR1 reads MNHEY; CDR2 reads SMNVEV (reference sequence). The CDR3 protein is CASGLRPPYEQYF. CDR3 nucleotides: TGTGCCAGCGGTTTGCGTCCCCCCTACGAGCAGTACTTC.

This clonotype has ten or more counts. J is TRBJ1-1 and V is TRBV11-3; D is perhaps TRBD1 (5 bases). V was cut by 4 bases and J by 6 bases, with 15 bases left in between. The CDR3 runs to 14 residues. Germline V CDR1 and CDR2: SGHNT, YENEEA. The CDR3 protein is CASSYGTAGSEAFF. The DNA of the CDR3 is TGTGCCAGCAGCTACGGGACGGCCGGTTCTGAAGCTTTCTTT.

This clonotype has ten or more counts. The chain links TRBV11-2 to TRBJ1-1; D unclear. V shed 6 bases and J shed 4 bases, with 18 bases lying between them. CDR3 length: 15 residues. Looked up from germline, CDR1 is SGHAT and CDR2 is FQNNGV. CDR3 DNA sequence: TGTGCCAGCAGTATAGCGCGGCGGGTTGGCACTGAAGCTTTCTTT. Its translation is CASSIARRVGTEAFF. The entire variable domain, with the rest obtained from reference TRBV11-2 and TRBJ1-1, is as follows: EAGVAQSPRYKIIEKRQSVAFWCNPISGHATLYWYQQILGQGPKLLIQFQNNGVVDDSQLPKDRFSAERLKGVDSTLKIQPAKLEDSAVYLCASSIARRVGTEAFFGQGTRLTVV.

This clonotype was found many times. The chain combines TRBV20-1 with TRBJ1-2, with D unresolved. V was trimmed by 6 bases and J by 4 bases, leaving 21 bases between them. The CDR3 totals 15 residues. Germline V gives CDR1 DFQATT, CDR2 SNEGSKA (reference sequence). The CDR3 DNA reads TGCAGTGCCACCATCCCGGAAACCTGGGGCTATGGCTACACCTTC. It translates to CSATIPETWGYGYTF.